This T cell receptor (beta chain) is drawn from a study of Graves' ophthalmopathy and Graves' hyperthyroidism. All donors with ophthalmopathy were recorded as having moderate-to-severe activity, CAS ≥3, NOSPECS ≥4 and a duration under 3 months. Patients were left out if they had other autoimmune diseases, uncontrolled infections, pregnancy or lactation. Comment on this clonotype: Its target is unknown.

Study-wide results and caveats: Using a 13-signature model, the authors split ophthalmopathy from stable hyperthyroidism, with roughly 90% sensitivity and 70% to 83% specificity. Also, most clonotypes expanded in the thyroid above 0.001 frequency appeared in blood.

For repertoire sequencing, the TCR beta CDR3 regions were amplified from RNA transcripts. HTBI primers were used in a first-round RT-PCR, which preceded a second-round multiplex PCR. TCRdb reprocessed the multiplex PCR reads with MiXCR, giving one entry per CDR3 protein. The data show 740,000 or so distinct CDR3 sequences, 40% seen once. The sequence came from an adult man with Graves' ophthalmopathy. The source material was peripheral blood.

Here the CDR3 DNA reads TGTGCCAGCAGCTCCGGACTAGCGGGAGATGCAGATACGCAGTATTTT. The encoded protein is CASSSGLAGDADTQYF. V usage is TRBV11-1 and J usage is TRBJ2-3, with 13 bases fitting TRBD2. J lost 4 bases, V lost 4 bases, and 5 bases had no gene match. CDR1 and CDR2 from the germline V gene are SGHAT and FQDESV (reference sequence). This CDR3 contains 16 residues.